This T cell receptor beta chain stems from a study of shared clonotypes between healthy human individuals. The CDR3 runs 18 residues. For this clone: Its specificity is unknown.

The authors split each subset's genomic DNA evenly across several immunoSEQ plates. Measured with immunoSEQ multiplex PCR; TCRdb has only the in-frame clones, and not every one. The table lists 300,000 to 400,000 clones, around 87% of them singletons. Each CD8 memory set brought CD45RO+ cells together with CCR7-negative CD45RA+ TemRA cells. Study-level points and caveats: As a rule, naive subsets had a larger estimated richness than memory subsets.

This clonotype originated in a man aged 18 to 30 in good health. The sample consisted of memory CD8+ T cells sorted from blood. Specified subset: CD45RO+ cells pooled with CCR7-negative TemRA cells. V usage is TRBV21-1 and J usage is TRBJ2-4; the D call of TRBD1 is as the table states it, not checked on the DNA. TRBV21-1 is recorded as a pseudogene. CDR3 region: CASSKEGDRGEAKNIQYF. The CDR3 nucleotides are TGTGCCAGCAGCAAAGAGGGCGACAGGGGGGAGGCCAAAAACATTCAGTACTTC.